Detailed here is one TCR beta chain. Its antigen has not been determined. No quality values exist for individual bases; no much larger clone is one base distant. From the cysteine through the phenylalanine, the CDR3 covers 14 amino acids. The read is trimmed to its CDR3 DNA, 42 bases read in frame from base 1. The germline V gene specifies SGHDN as CDR1 and FVKESK as CDR2. The V end loses 4 bases and the J end loses 5 bases, and a stretch of 9 bases separates them. Genomic DNA was extracted from sorted cells with the Quick-DNA Microprep Kit. TCRbeta DNA was amplified with the immunoSEQ hsTCRbeta kit following the manufacturer's protocol. An Illumina MiSeq instrument was used to sequence the TCRbeta libraries. The authors processed their data as follows. After out-of-frame sequences were removed, 2 million to 2.5 million distinct TCRbeta sequences remained, averaging roughly 67,000 per individual. Each individual was scored using the number of 150 to 200 previously reported CMV-associated TCRbeta sequences that the individual carried and the total number of productive distinct TCRbeta sequences. A beta-binomial model was reimplemented in Python, and random forests from scikit-learn, run with default parameters, were trained on data from the US cohort. Classifier performance on the Belgian cohort was reported as the median AUC with percentile confidence intervals calculated over 10,000 bootstrap iterations. TCRdb limited this immuneACCESS table to in-frame rearrangements with V and J called. A share of clones is missing; checked studies link under half to unresolved V genes, and the rest is unexplained. The D gene and trimming were derived from the DNA, and the V and J assignments and clone size from that table. The sample table contains just under 95,000 clones; only one count was recorded for about four fifths of them. The top ten hold 3.6% of the sample.

A FACSAria II was used to sort memory CD4+ T cells, defined as single viable CD3+CD4+CD8-CD45RO+ cells. To determine CMV serostatus, a Roche Elecsys assay was used that detects serum IgG against CMV pp150, pp28, p38 and p52. Following thawing, total CD4+ T cells were enriched through positive selection using CD4 magnetic microbeads. The samples came from a different study that was designed specifically to examine the CD4+ T cell memory repertoire. Peripheral blood mononuclear cells were isolated and cryopreserved according to standard operating procedures, and serum was kept at -80 degrees C. The staining used CD3-PerCP (BW264/56), CD4-APC (RPA-T4), CD45RO-PE (UCHT1) and CD8-Pacific Orange (3B5) antibodies, and Sytox blue was used to exclude non-viable cells. The data derive from a study of memory CD4+ T cells and cytomegalovirus serostatus (dated by TCRdb to the late 2010s). General notes on the study: A total of 33 healthy Belgian adults, of whom 9 were CMV seropositive and some 25 were CMV seronegative, were included in the cohort. To replicate a published TCR-based CMV serostatus classifier, the study sequenced CD4+ memory TCRbeta repertoires from a Belgian cohort whose cytomegalovirus serostatus was known.

What the research found in general, with its limitations: Of around 160 previously reported CMV-associated TCRbeta sequences, 67 appeared in the CD4+ memory repertoires, each in one to five individuals. Unlike the original study, which covered naive and memory CD4+ and CD8+ populations, the Belgian study sequenced only CD4+CD45RO+ memory cells. For predicting CMV serostatus, the median bootstrapped AUC was approximately 0.96 using the original framework and less than 0.93 using a US-trained random forest. On the Belgian cohort, the classifier based on the original framework reached a median bootstrapped AUC of nearly 0.96, with a 95% CI of 0.76-1.00. The results were read as suggesting that the CMV-associated TCR signature is, for the most part, present in the CD4+ memory repertoire.

The TCR comes from an adult in good health and CMV-seropositive. What was sequenced was memory CD4+ T cells from blood. The V gene is TRBV14 and the J gene is TRBJ2-6; a confident D gene designation cannot be given. CDR3 loop: CASSPGPWANVLTF. The bases read TGTGCCAGCAGCCCGGGTCCGTGGGCCAACGTCCTGACTTTC.